The rows below give T cell receptor beta chains drawn from one sample of a study of blood T cell repertoires in COVID-19. Measured with immunoSEQ multiplex PCR; TCRdb has only the in-frame clones, and not every one. The sample has under 200,000 clones, approximately 91% seen once. The sample taken for sequencing was peripheral blood. Every receptor here comes from a young man with acute or convalescent COVID-19. Each CDR3 is given with its conserved first and last residue. The D gene is left open where the match is weak. Only some rows state a clone size, as once, few, many or a class for expanded clones.

j_call | v_call | clone_size | d_call | cdr3_aa | cdr3_nt
TRBJ1-5 | TRBV19 | NA | NA | CASSIQGNDQPQHF | TGTGCCAGTAGTATTCAGGGAAACGATCAGCCCCAGCATTTT
TRBJ1-4 | TRBV18 | NA | NA | CASSRQGSNEKLFF | TGTGCCAGCTCTCGCCAGGGTTCTAATGAAAAACTGTTTTTT
TRBJ2-1 | TRBV6-1 | NA | TRBD2 | CASSESAGGGGEQFF | TGTGCCAGCAGTGAAAGTGCGGGAGGGGGGGGTGAGCAGTTCTTC
TRBJ1-2 | TRBV25-1 | NA | TRBD1 | CASSEPTARTGGGGYTF | TGTGCCAGCAGTGAACCCACCGCCCGGACAGGGGGCGGAGGCTACACCTTC
TRBJ1-4 | TRBV18 | NA | TRBD1 | CASSPGTGTGGGEKLFF | TGTGCCAGCTCACCAGGGACCGGAACAGGGGGAGGCGAAAAACTGTTTTTT
TRBJ2-1 | TRBV27 | NA | TRBD2 | CASRGTSGLYSEQFF | TGTGCCAGCAGGGGGACTAGCGGCCTCTATTCGGAGCAGTTCTTC
TRBJ1-1 | TRBV6-5 | NA | TRBD1 | CASSRQGLNTEAFF | TGTGCCAGCAGCCGACAGGGTTTGAACACTGAAGCTTTCTTT
TRBJ1-3 | TRBV2 | NA | TRBD1 | CASGEVQGDPGNTIYF | TGTGCCAGCGGTGAGGTACAGGGGGACCCTGGAAACACCATATATTTT
TRBJ1-1 | TRBV12-3/TRBV12-4 | NA | NA | CASRGRASTEAFF | TGTGCCAGCAGGGGGAGAGCGAGCACTGAAGCTTTCTTT
TRBJ2-4 | TRBV19 | NA | NA | CASSINGGLAKNIQYF | TGTGCCAGTAGTATAAACGGGGGATTAGCCAAAAACATTCAGTACTTC
TRBJ1-1 | TRBV11-3 | NA | NA | CASSFAVNTEAFF | TGTGCCAGCAGCTTCGCAGTGAACACTGAAGCTTTCTTT
TRBJ2-5 | TRBV5-1 | NA | TRBD2 | CASSLGLAGVETQYF | TGCGCCAGCAGCTTGGGACTAGCGGGAGTGGAGACCCAGTACTTC
TRBJ1-1 | TRBV25-1 | NA | TRBD1 | CASSQGQVRDTEAFF | TGTGCCAGCAGTCAAGGACAGGTTAGAGACACTGAAGCTTTCTTT
TRBJ2-1 | TRBV10-2 | NA | NA | CASSEPRGESNNEQFF | TGCGCCAGCAGTGAGCCCCGCGGAGAAAGTAACAATGAGCAGTTCTTC
TRBJ1-3 | TRBV5-1 | NA | TRBD1 | CASSDRQGLISGNTIYF | TGCGCCAGCAGCGACAGACAGGGTCTTATTTCTGGAAACACCATATATTTT
TRBJ1-1 | TRBV3-1/TRBV3-2 | NA | NA | CASSQGIGGVWTEAFF | TGTGCCAGCAGCCAAGGGATCGGGGGGGTATGGACTGAAGCTTTCTTT
TRBJ1-6 | TRBV10-3 | NA | NA | CASRSGQGENSPLHF | TGTGCCTCACGTTCAGGGCAAGGGGAAAATTCACCCCTCCACTTT
TRBJ1-6 | TRBV20-1 | NA | TRBD1 | CSASTGQGILEGSPLHF | TGCAGTGCTAGTACGGGACAGGGGATTTTAGAGGGTTCACCCCTCCACTTT
TRBJ2-3 | TRBV13 | NA | NA | CASSSAGGFFSLLSTDTQYF | TGTGCCAGCAGCTCCGCAGGGGGGTTCTTTAGCCTATTATCCACAGATACGCAGTATTTT
TRBJ1-1 | TRBV11-2 | NA | TRBD1 | CASSLGQGGILNTEAFF | TGTGCCAGCAGCTTAGGACAGGGGGGGATTTTGAACACTGAAGCTTTCTTT
TRBJ1-2 | TRBV5-5 | NA | NA | CASSLAAGAPTTF | TGTGCCAGCAGCTTGGCCGCGGGAGCCCCCACAACCTTC
TRBJ1-2 | TRBV6-6 | NA | NA | CASSYFDDKSRYGYTF | TGTGCCAGCAGTTACTTCGACGACAAGTCGCGCTATGGCTACACCTTC
TRBJ1-2 | TRBV9 | once | TRBD1 | CASSGTGQAFGYTF | TGTGCCAGCAGTGGAACGGGACAGGCTTTTGGCTACACCTTC
TRBJ2-2 | TRBV27 | NA | NA | CASQGYTGELFF | TGTGCCAGCCAGGGTTACACCGGGGAGCTGTTTTTT
TRBJ2-7 | TRBV7-2 | NA | TRBD2 | CASSPSSSGEYEQYF | TGTGCCAGCAGCCCTAGTTCTAGCGGGGAATACGAGCAGTACTTC
TRBJ2-3 | TRBV5-1 | NA | TRBD2 | CASRRLAGGPTDTQYF | TGCGCCAGCCGCCGATTAGCGGGAGGACCAACAGATACGCAGTATTTT
TRBJ1-2 | TRBV12-5 | NA | NA | CASGLGVDYGYTF | TGTGCTAGTGGTTTAGGGGTTGACTATGGCTACACCTTC
TRBJ1-6 | TRBV30 | NA | TRBD1 | CAWVGQGNSPLHF | TGTGCCTGGGTCGGACAGGGTAATTCACCCCTCCACTTT
TRBJ1-5 | TRBV5-8 | NA | TRBD1 | CASSLPGQGVNQPQHF | TGTGCCAGCAGCTTGCCGGGACAGGGGGTAAATCAGCCCCAGCATTTT
TRBJ1-4 | TRBV3-1/TRBV3-2 | NA | TRBD1 | CASSQVPGQGAEGEKLFF | TGTGCCAGCAGCCAAGTACCGGGACAGGGGGCCGAAGGGGAAAAACTGTTTTTT
TRBJ2-7 | TRBV7-9 | NA | NA | CASSLGGWGFSYEQYF | TGTGCCAGCAGCTTAGGAGGTTGGGGCTTCTCCTACGAGCAGTACTTC
TRBJ1-5 | TRBV11-3 | NA | TRBD1 | CASSPRVVGTVAHSNQPQHF | TGTGCCAGCAGCCCAAGGGTGGTGGGGACAGTAGCCCATAGCAATCAGCCCCAGCATTTT
TRBJ2-5 | TRBV24-1 | NA | TRBD1 | CATSDPTGGLGETQYF | TGTGCCACCAGTGATCCCACAGGGGGTTTAGGAGAGACCCAGTACTTC
TRBJ1-1 | TRBV7-2 | NA | NA | CASSPKRIMNTEAFF | TGTGCCAGCAGTCCCAAGAGGATCATGAACACTGAAGCTTTCTTT
TRBJ1-1 | TRBV27 | NA | NA | CASSRGKTEAFF | TGTGCCAGCAGTCGAGGGAAAACTGAAGCTTTCTTT
TRBJ2-1 | TRBV6-5 | NA | TRBD2 | CASKTARGGASEQFF | TGTGCCAGCAAGACCGCGCGCGGGGGGGCGTCTGAGCAGTTCTTC
TRBJ2-7 | TRBV25-1 | NA | TRBD1 | CASQGAGSAYEQYF | TGTGCCAGCCAGGGGGCAGGGTCGGCCTACGAGCAGTACTTC
TRBJ1-4 | TRBV5-6 | NA | NA | CASSLGQENEKLFF | TGTGCCAGCAGCTTGGGACAGGAAAATGAAAAACTGTTTTTT
TRBJ2-7 | TRBV4-2 | NA | TRBD2 | CASSQDWNSPGTSGIYEQYF | TGTGCCAGCAGCCAAGATTGGAACAGCCCAGGGACTAGCGGAATCTACGAGCAGTACTTC
TRBJ1-5 | TRBV27 | NA | NA | CASSLSRPSRGYPNGPQHF | TGTGCCAGCAGTTTATCGAGACCCTCTCGGGGGTACCCGAACGGGCCCCAGCATTTT